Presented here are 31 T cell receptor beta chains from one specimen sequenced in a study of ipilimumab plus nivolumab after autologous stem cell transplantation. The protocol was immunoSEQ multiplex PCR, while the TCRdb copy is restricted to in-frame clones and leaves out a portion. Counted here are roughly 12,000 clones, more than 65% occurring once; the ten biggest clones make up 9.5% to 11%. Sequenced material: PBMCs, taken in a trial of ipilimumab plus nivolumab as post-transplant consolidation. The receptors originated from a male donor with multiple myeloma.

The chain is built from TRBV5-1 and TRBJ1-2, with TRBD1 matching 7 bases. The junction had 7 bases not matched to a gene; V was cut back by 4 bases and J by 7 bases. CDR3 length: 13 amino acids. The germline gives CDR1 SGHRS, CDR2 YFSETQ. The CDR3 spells CASSQGTVLGYTF. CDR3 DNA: TGCGCCAGCAGCCAAGGGACAGTTCTTGGCTACACCTTC.

CDR3 DNA sequence: TGTGCCTCCTCAACCGGGACAGGGGATCTTACCTACGAGCAGTACTTC. It specifies CASSTGTGDLTYEQYF. The chain recombines TRBV10-3 with TRBJ2-7; 10 bases match TRBD1. Looked up from germline, CDR1 is ENHRY and CDR2 is SYGVKD. CDR3 length: 16 amino acids. J was trimmed by 2 bases and V by 11 bases; bases with no gene match: 15.

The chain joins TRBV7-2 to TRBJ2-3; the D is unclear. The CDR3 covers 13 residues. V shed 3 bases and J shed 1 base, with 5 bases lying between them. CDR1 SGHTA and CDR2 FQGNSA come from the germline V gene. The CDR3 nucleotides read TGTGCCAGCAGCTTCGGTGGCACAGATACGCAGTATTTT. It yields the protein CASSFGGTDTQYF.

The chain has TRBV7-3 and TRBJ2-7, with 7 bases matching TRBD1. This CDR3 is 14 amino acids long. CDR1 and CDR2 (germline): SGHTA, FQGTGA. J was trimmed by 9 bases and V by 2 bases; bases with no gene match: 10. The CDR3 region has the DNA TGTGCCAGCAGCTTAGGGGACAGATACCTTGGGCAGTACTTC. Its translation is CASSLGDRYLGQYF.

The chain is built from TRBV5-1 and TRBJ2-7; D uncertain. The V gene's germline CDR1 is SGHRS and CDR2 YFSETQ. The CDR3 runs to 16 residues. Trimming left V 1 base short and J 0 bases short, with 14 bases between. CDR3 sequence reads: CASSLLPLSDSYEQYF. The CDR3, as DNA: TGCGCCAGCAGCTTGCTCCCGCTGAGCGACTCCTACGAGCAGTACTTC.

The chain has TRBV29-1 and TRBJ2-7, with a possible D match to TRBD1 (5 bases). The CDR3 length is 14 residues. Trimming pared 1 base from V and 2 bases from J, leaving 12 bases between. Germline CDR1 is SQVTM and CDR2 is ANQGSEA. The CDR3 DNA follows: TGCAGCGTTGAAGTCCAGGGCCGACCCTACGAGCAGTACTTC. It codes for CSVEVQGRPYEQYF.

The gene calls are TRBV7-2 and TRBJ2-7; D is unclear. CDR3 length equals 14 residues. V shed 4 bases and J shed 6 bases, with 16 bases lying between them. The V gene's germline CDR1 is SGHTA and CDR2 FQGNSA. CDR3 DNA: TGTGCCAGCAGCTCCGTCTTTCGGGTAGGCGAGCAGTACTTC. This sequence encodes CASSSVFRVGEQYF.

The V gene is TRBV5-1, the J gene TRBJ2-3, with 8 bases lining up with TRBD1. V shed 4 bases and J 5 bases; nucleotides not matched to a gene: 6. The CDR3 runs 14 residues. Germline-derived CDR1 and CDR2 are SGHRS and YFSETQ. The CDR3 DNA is TGCGCCAGCAGCCCCCCAGGGGGCCAAGATACGCAGTATTTT. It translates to CASSPPGGQDTQYF. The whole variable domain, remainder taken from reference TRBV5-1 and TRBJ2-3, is KAGVTQTPRYLIKTRGQQVTLSCSPISGHRSVSWYQQTPGQGLQFLFEYFSETQRNKGNFPGRFSGRQFSNSRSEMNVSTLELGDSALYLCASSPPGGQDTQYFGPGTRLTVL.

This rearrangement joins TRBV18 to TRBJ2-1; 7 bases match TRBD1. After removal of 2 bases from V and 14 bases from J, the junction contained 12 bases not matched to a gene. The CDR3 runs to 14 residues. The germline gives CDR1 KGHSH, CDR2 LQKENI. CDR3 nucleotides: TGTGCCAGCTCACCAGGTGACAGGGCTCAAAGGGAGTTCTTC. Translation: CASSPGDRAQREFF.

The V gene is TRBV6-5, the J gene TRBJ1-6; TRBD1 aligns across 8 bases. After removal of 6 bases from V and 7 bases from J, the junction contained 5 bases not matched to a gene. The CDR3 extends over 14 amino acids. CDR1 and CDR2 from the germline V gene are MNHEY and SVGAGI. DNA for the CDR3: TGTGCCAGCAGGTTGACAGGGGAAAATTCACCCCTCCACTTT. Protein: CASRLTGENSPLHF.

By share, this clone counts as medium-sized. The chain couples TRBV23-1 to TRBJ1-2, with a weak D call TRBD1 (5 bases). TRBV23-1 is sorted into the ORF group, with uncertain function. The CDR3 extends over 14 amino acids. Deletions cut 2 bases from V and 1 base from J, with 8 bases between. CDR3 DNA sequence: TGCGCCAGCAGTCAAGAGGGGAGTAACTATGGCTACACCTTC. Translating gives CASSQEGSNYGYTF.

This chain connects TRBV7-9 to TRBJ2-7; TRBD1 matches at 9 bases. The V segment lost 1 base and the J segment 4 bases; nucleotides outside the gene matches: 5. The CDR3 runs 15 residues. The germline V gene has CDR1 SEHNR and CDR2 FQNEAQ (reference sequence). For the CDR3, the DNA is TGTGCCAGCAGCTTAGGGGGACAGGGAAGATACGAGCAGTACTTC. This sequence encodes CASSLGGQGRYEQYF.

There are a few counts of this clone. In DNA, the CDR3 is TGTGCCAGCAGCTTAAATTCGGGGGGGATCGATGAGCAGTTCTTC. This gives the protein CASSLNSGGIDEQFF. V usage is TRBV7-9 and J usage is TRBJ2-1; 8 positions match TRBD2. With V trimmed by 2 bases and J by 8 bases, 8 bases remained unmatched. Germline CDR1 is SEHNR and CDR2 is FQNEAQ (reference sequence). This CDR3 is built from 15 residues.

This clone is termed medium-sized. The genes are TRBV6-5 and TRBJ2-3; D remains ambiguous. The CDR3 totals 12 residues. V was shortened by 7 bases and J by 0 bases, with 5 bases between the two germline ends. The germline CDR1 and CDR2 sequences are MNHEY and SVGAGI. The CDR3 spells CASTSSTDTQYF. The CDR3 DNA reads TGTGCCAGCACAAGTAGCACAGATACGCAGTATTTT.

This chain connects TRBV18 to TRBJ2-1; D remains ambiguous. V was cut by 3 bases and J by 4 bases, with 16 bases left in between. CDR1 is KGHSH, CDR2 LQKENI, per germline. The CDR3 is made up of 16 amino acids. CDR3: CASSPQGYTRYNEQFF. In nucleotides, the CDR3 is TGTGCCAGCTCACCCCAAGGGTATACAAGGTACAATGAGCAGTTCTTC.

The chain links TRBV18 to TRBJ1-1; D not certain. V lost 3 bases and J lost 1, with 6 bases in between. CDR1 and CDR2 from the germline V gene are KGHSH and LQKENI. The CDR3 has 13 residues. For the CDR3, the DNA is TGTGCCAGCTCACCTCCAGGGAACACTGAAGCTTTCTTT. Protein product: CASSPPGNTEAFF.

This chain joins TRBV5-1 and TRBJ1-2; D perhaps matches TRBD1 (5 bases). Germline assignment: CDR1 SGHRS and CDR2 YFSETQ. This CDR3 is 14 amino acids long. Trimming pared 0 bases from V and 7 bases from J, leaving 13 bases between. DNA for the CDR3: TGCGCCAGCAGCTTGGTTGCAGGGACTCCTGGCTACACCTTC. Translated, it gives CASSLVAGTPGYTF. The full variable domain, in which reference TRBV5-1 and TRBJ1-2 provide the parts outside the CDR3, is KAGVTQTPRYLIKTRGQQVTLSCSPISGHRSVSWYQQTPGQGLQFLFEYFSETQRNKGNFPGRFSGRQFSNSRSEMNVSTLELGDSALYLCASSLVAGTPGYTFGSGTRLTVV.

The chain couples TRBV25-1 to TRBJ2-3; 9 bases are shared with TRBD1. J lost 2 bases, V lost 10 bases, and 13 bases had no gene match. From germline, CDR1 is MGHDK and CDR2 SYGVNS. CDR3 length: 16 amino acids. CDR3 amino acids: CATYLRQGVLTDTQYF. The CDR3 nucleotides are TGTGCCACCTATCTACGACAGGGGGTACTCACAGATACGCAGTATTTT.

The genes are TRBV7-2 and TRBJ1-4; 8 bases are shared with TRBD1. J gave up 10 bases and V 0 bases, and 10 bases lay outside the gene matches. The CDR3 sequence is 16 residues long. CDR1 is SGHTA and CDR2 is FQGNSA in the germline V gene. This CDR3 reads CASSLAAGQVMGKLFF. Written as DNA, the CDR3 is TGTGCCAGCAGCTTAGCGGCGGGACAGGTTATGGGAAAACTGTTTTTT. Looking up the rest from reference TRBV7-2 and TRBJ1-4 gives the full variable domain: GAGVSQSPSNKVTEKGKDVELRCDPISGHTALYWYRQSLGQGLEFLIYFQGNSAPDKSGLPSDRFSAERTGGSVSTLTIQRTQQEDSAVYLCASSLAAGQVMGKLFFGSGTQLSVL.

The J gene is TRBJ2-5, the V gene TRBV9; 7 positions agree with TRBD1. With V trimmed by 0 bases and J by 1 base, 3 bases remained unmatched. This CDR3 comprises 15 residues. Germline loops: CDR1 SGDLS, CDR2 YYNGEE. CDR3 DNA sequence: TGTGCCAGCAGCGTAGGGGACAGATCCCAAGAGACCCAGTACTTC. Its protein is CASSVGDRSQETQYF.

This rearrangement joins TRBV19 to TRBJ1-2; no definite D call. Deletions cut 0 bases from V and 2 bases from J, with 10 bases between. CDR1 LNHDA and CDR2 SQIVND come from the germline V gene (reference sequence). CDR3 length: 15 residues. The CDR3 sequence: CASSIDLQENYGYTF. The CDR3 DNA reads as TGTGCCAGTAGTATAGATCTTCAGGAGAACTATGGCTACACCTTC.

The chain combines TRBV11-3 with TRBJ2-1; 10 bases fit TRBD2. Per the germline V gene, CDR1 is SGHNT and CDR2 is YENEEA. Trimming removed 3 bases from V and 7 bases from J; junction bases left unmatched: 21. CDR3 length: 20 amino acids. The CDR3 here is CASSFSPAGLAGAVGNEQFF. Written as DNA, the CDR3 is TGTGCCAGCAGCTTTTCCCCCGCGGGGCTAGCGGGGGCGGTGGGGAATGAGCAGTTCTTC.

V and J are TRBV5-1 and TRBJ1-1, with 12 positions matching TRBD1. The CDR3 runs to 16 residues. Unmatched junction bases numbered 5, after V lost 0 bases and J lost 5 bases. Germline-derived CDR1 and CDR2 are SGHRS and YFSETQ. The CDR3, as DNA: TGCGCCAGCAGCTTGGGTGGGACAGGGGGCTTAACTGAAGCTTTCTTT. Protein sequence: CASSLGGTGGLTEAFF.

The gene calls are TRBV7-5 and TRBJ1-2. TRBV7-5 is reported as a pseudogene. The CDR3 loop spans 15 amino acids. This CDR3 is CASSFTRAGDYGYTF. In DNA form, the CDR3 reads TGTGCCAGCAGCTTTACGAGGGCCGGGGACTATGGCTACACCTTC.

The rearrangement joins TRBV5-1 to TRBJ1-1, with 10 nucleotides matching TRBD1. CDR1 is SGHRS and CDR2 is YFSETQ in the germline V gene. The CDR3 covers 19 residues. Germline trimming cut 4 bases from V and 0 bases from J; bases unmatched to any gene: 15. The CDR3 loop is CASSRVPPGQGIMNTEAFF. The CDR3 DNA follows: TGCGCCAGCAGCCGCGTACCCCCGGGACAGGGGATTATGAACACTGAAGCTTTCTTT.

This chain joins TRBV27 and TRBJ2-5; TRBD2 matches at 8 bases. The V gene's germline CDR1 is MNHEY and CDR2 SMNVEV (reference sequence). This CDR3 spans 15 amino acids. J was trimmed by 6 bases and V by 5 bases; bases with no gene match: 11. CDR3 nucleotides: TGTGCCAGCAGTCTCGTCGGGGGGGGAGGGCAGACCCAGTACTTC. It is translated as CASSLVGGGGQTQYF.

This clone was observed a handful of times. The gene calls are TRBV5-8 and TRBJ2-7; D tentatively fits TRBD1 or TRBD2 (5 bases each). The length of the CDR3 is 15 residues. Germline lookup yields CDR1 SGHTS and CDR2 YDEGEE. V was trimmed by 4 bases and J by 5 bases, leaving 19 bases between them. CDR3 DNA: TGTGCCAGCAGCGGCCGGGACCGTCCGTACCACGAGCAGTACTTC. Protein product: CASSGRDRPYHEQYF.

CDR3 bases: TGTGCCAGCAGTGAAGCGCTCGCAGCTAACTATGGCTACACCTTC. Residues: CASSEALAANYGYTF. V gene TRBV6-1 combines with J gene TRBJ1-2; D remains ambiguous. Deletions cut 0 bases from V and 0 bases from J, with 8 bases between. There are 15 residues in the CDR3. Germline-derived CDR1 and CDR2 are MNHNS and SASEGT.

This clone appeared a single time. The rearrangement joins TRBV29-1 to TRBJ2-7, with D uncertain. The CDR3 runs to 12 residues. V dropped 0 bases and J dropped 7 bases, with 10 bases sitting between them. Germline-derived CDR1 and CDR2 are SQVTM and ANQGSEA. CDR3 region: CSVEDLEREQYF. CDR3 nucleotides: TGCAGCGTTGAAGACCTGGAGAGGGAGCAGTACTTC.

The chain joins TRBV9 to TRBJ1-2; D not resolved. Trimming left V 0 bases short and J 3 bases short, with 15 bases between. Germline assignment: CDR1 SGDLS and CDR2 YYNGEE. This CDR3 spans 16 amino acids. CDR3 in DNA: TGTGCCAGCAGCGTAGTACCTGGGGTCGCCTACTATGGCTACACCTTC. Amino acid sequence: CASSVVPGVAYYGYTF.

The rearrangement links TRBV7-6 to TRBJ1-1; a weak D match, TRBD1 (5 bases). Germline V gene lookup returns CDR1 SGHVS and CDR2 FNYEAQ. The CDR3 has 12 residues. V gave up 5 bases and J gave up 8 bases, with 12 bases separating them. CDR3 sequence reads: CASSQGRGEAFF. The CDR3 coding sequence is TGTGCCAGCAGCCAAGGACGGGGGGAAGCTTTCTTT.